What follows are 13 T cell receptor beta chains derived from one specimen sequenced in a study of blood T cell repertoires in COVID-19. Method: immunoSEQ multiplex PCR; TCRdb's copy keeps in-frame clones and lacks some. The sample shows approximately 290,000 clones, roughly 80% of them seen only once. The sequenced sample was peripheral blood. The origin of the receptors is a person aged 70 to 80 with COVID-19, enrolled during active disease.

The V gene is TRBV28, the J gene TRBJ1-2; 11 bases map to TRBD1. The CDR3 covers 14 residues. Germline trimming cut 8 bases from V and 11 bases from J; bases unmatched to any gene: 13. The germline CDR1 and CDR2 sequences are MDHEN and SYDVKM. Here the CDR3 reads CASGPLDRGHVYTF. DNA for the CDR3: TGTGCCAGCGGACCATTGGACAGGGGGCATGTTTACACCTTC.

The V call is TRBV29-1, the J call TRBJ1-2; 9 nucleotides agree with TRBD1. Germline V gene lookup returns CDR1 SQVTM and CDR2 ANQGSEA. There are 13 residues in the CDR3. Trimming at V came to 6 bases and at J to 3 bases, leaving 5 bases not matched to a gene. The CDR3: CSVMTGGDYGYTF. The CDR3 DNA sequence: TGCAGCGTGATGACAGGGGGGGACTATGGCTACACCTTC.

The genes are TRBV7-9 and TRBJ1-2; D is unclear. From germline, CDR1 is SEHNR and CDR2 FQNEAQ (reference sequence). The length of the CDR3 is 16 residues. V gave up 4 bases and J gave up 4 bases, with 19 bases separating them. CDR3 in DNA: TGTGCCAGCAGCTCGACCTCCCTTGGCAGCGCCTATGGCTACACCTTC. Translation gives CASSSTSLGSAYGYTF.

The rearrangement uses TRBV19 and TRBJ1-5; D is possibly TRBD1 (5 bases). CDR1 LNHDA and CDR2 SQIVND come from the germline V gene (reference sequence). The CDR3 length is 15 residues. V gave up 2 bases and J gave up 3 bases, with 11 bases separating them. CDR3 residues: CASSILDKSNQPQHF. The CDR3 region has the DNA TGTGCCAGTAGTATATTGGACAAATCCAATCAGCCCCAGCATTTT.

The chain combines TRBV5-4 with TRBJ2-7; 8 bases match TRBD2. V dropped 5 bases and J dropped 0; count of bases not matched to a gene: 7. The germline gives CDR1 SGHNT, CDR2 YYREEE (reference sequence). CDR3 length: 15 amino acids. CDR3 nucleotide sequence: TGTGCCAGCAGTTTTAGCGGGGTAAGCTCCTACGAGCAGTACTTC. This codes for CASSFSGVSSYEQYF.

The V and J genes are TRBV12-3 or TRBV12-4 and TRBJ1-2, with D unresolved. The CDR3 contains 11 residues. The V end was cut by 5 bases, the J end by 5 bases, with 6 bases between. This CDR3 reads CASSQAYGYTF. In nucleotides, the CDR3 is TGTGCCAGCAGTCAAGCGTATGGCTACACCTTC.

The rearrangement uses TRBV7-9 and TRBJ2-5, with 8 bases that match TRBD1. Looked up from germline, CDR1 is SEHNR and CDR2 is FQNEAQ (reference sequence). V dropped 2 bases and J dropped 5; count of bases not matched to a gene: 7. This CDR3 is 15 amino acids long. This CDR3 reads CASSLRQGLSETQYF. Written as DNA, the CDR3 is TGTGCCAGCAGCTTAAGACAGGGGCTCTCGGAGACCCAGTACTTC.

As DNA, the CDR3 is TGTGCCAGCAGTTCCCCGATTCCGGGATGGGATGGCTACACCTTC. Protein product: CASSSPIPGWDGYTF. V is TRBV6-2 or TRBV6-3 and J is TRBJ1-2, with D hard to call. This CDR3 has 15 amino acids. V shed 4 bases and J shed 6 bases, with 18 bases lying between them. Germline V gene sequence: CDR1 MNHEY, CDR2 SVGEGT.

The J gene is TRBJ2-7, the V gene TRBV6-2 or TRBV6-3, with a tentative D call TRBD2 (6 bases). The CDR3 is 13 amino acids. The V end lost 2 bases, the J end lost 13 bases, and 18 bases lay between the germline ends. Germline-derived CDR1 and CDR2 are MNHEY and SVGEGT. The CDR3 spells CASSYELWRDPYF. CDR3 sequence (DNA): TGTGCCAGCAGTTACGAGCTCTGGCGGGACCCTTACTTC.

This clone was counted once. The V call is TRBV19, the J call TRBJ2-3, with D possibly TRBD1 on 7 matching bases. V lost 6 bases and J 3 bases, leaving 19 bases between the germline ends. CDR1 and CDR2 (germline): LNHDA, SQIVND (reference sequence). The CDR3 runs to 16 residues. CDR3 region: CASRRGRGIRTDTQYF. As DNA, the CDR3 is TGTGCCAGTAGGAGGGGGCGGGGAATTAGGACAGATACGCAGTATTTT.

The chain couples TRBV28 to TRBJ1-2, with a weak D call TRBD1 (6 bases). Germline assignment: CDR1 MDHEN and CDR2 SYDVKM. V was clipped by 4 bases and J by 4 bases, with 16 bases between them. CDR3 size: 15 residues. This CDR3 is CASSSGGVQGYGYTF. As DNA, the CDR3 is TGTGCCAGCAGTTCCGGGGGGGTACAGGGCTATGGCTACACCTTC.

The chain carries TRBV6-1 and TRBJ1-3; tentatively, D is TRBD1 (5 bases). The CDR3 consists of 16 residues. The germline gives CDR1 MNHNS, CDR2 SASEGT. Trimming removed 3 bases at V and 0 bases at J, with 12 bases between. The DNA for the CDR3 is TGTGCCAGCAGTGAGAACGACAGACTCTCTGGAAACACCATATATTTT. Residues: CASSENDRLSGNTIYF.

The gene calls are TRBV5-1 and TRBJ1-2; TRBD1 is a possible D gene (6 bases). Trimming took 4 bases from V and 1 from J, leaving 14 bases between them. Germline lookup yields CDR1 SGHRS and CDR2 YFSETQ. This CDR3 region has 15 residues. The CDR3 sequence: CASSLQGGLNYGYTF. In DNA, the CDR3 is TGCGCCAGCAGCCTACAGGGAGGGCTTAACTATGGCTACACCTTC.